A selection of T cell receptor beta chains follows, all from one sample in a study of shared clonotypes between healthy human individuals. Generated by immunoSEQ multiplex PCR, the TCRdb table keeps only in-frame clones and is missing some. The table lists fewer than 600,000 clones, around 78% of them singletons. Specimen: PBMCs. Receptors originate from a woman aged 40-49 years in good health. Some clones in this sample may be carry-over from other donors' samples. Both conserved end residues are part of each CDR3. The order of the fields is clone size, V gene, J gene, D gene, CDR3 protein, CDR3 DNA. The D gene is left open where the match is weak. Size is omitted from some rows. Given values are once, few, many or a class for expanded clones.

clone size: .
V gene: TRBV5-4
J gene: TRBJ2-7
D gene: TRBD2
CDR3 protein: CASSLKGLVAGLDSYNEQYF
CDR3 DNA: TGTGCCAGCAGCTTAAAAGGGTTGGTAGCGGGGTTGGATTCGTATAACGAGCAGTACTTC

clone size: .
V gene: TRBV11-2
J gene: TRBJ2-7
D gene: .
CDR3 protein: CASSLSHRVPYEQYF
CDR3 DNA: TGTGCCAGCAGCTTAAGCCACAGGGTGCCCTACGAGCAGTACTTC

clone size: .
V gene: TRBV6-1
J gene: TRBJ2-5
D gene: .
CDR3 protein: CASSPFQETQYF
CDR3 DNA: TGTGCCAGCAGCCCGTTCCAAGAGACCCAGTACTTC

clone size: once
V gene: TRBV19
J gene: TRBJ1-5
D gene: .
CDR3 protein: CASIRDQGQPQHF
CDR3 DNA: TGTGCCAGTATTAGGGACCAAGGACAGCCCCAGCATTTT

clone size: .
V gene: TRBV6-4
J gene: TRBJ2-3
D gene: TRBD2
CDR3 protein: CASSDSMAGGRDTQYF
CDR3 DNA: TGTGCCAGCAGTGACTCGATGGCGGGAGGGAGGGATACGCAGTATTTT

clone size: once
V gene: TRBV7-8
J gene: TRBJ2-2
D gene: .
CDR3 protein: CASSLTLAYANTGELFF
CDR3 DNA: TGTGCCAGCAGCTTAACCTTGGCGTACGCGAACACCGGGGAGCTGTTTTTT

clone size: few
V gene: TRBV10-3
J gene: TRBJ2-7
D gene: TRBD2
CDR3 protein: CASGTSGSLGYEQYF
CDR3 DNA: TGTGCCAGTGGGACTAGCGGGAGTTTGGGCTACGAGCAGTACTTC

clone size: few
V gene: TRBV6-4
J gene: TRBJ2-2
D gene: .
CDR3 protein: CASSWRADTGELFF
CDR3 DNA: TGTGCCAGCAGCTGGAGGGCGGACACCGGGGAGCTGTTTTTT

clone size: .
V gene: TRBV5-5
J gene: TRBJ2-2
D gene: .
CDR3 protein: CASSLNGELFF
CDR3 DNA: TGTGCCAGCAGCTTGAACGGGGAGCTGTTTTTT

clone size: .
V gene: TRBV7-8
J gene: TRBJ2-1
D gene: TRBD2
CDR3 protein: CASSLEGLGNNEQFF
CDR3 DNA: TGTGCCAGCAGCTTGGAGGGACTAGGTAATAATGAGCAGTTCTTC

clone size: .
V gene: TRBV19
J gene: TRBJ1-2
D gene: .
CDR3 protein: CASSPRGGDYGYTF
CDR3 DNA: TGTGCCAGTAGCCCCAGGGGAGGCGACTATGGCTACACCTTC